What follows are 17 T cell receptor beta chains derived from one specimen sequenced in a study of Tregs in tolerant kidney transplant recipients (dated by TCRdb to about 2019). Library preparation employed the immunoSEQ multiplex PCR assay. Drawn from immuneACCESS, this table holds only the in-frame rearrangements with V and J called that TCRdb kept. Clones are partly lost; checked studies trace under half to an unresolved V gene and leave the rest unexplained. The sample has fewer than 80,000 clones on record, under 98% of them singletons. Clones ranked in the top ten supply roughly 0.59% of the sample. Sample time point, as interpreted from the label and publication: blood sample drawn before combined kidney and bone marrow transplant. The material sequenced was CD4+ T cells from blood, taken before the transplant. Receptors originate from a human donor who received a combined kidney and bone marrow transplant.

The chain couples TRBV6-6 to TRBJ1-4, with 8 nucleotides matching TRBD1. Trimming took 2 bases from V and 8 from J; bases not matched to a gene: 7. This CDR3 spans 15 amino acids. The V gene's germline CDR1 is MNHNY and CDR2 SVGAGI (reference sequence). The CDR3: CASSYSGQGGEKLFF. In DNA form, the CDR3 reads TGTGCCAGCAGTTACAGCGGACAGGGAGGGGAAAAACTGTTTTTT.

V and J are TRBV11-2 and TRBJ2-7; 15 bases are shared with TRBD2. Germline-derived CDR1 and CDR2 are SGHAT and FQNNGV. This CDR3 contains 18 residues. V lost 2 bases to trimming and J lost 2 bases; unmatched junction nucleotides: 7. CDR3 coding DNA: TGTGCCAGCAGCTTAATAGGGACTAGCGGGGGGTCGCCCTACGAGCAGTACTTC. Amino acid sequence: CASSLIGTSGGSPYEQYF.

The chain employs TRBV9 and TRBJ1-4; 10 bases are shared with TRBD1. Trimming removed 0 bases from V and 5 bases from J; junction bases left unmatched: 1. Per the germline V gene, CDR1 is SGDLS and CDR2 is YYNGEE. There are 15 residues in the CDR3. DNA for the CDR3: TGTGCCAGCAGCGTAGGGGGACAGGGGAATGAAAAACTGTTTTTT. Its translation: CASSVGGQGNEKLFF. Drawing the rest from reference TRBV9 and TRBJ1-4, the complete variable domain is DSGVTQTPKHLITATGQRVTLRCSPRSGDLSVYWYQQSLDQGLQFLIQYYNGEERAKGNILERFSAQQFPDLHSELNLSSLELGDSALYFCASSVGGQGNEKLFFGSGTQLSVL.

The chain carries TRBV19 and TRBJ2-2, with 14 positions matching TRBD2. CDR3 length equals 16 residues. Germline-derived CDR1 and CDR2 are LNHDA and SQIVND (reference sequence). V trimming: 5 bases; J trimming: 7 bases; junction bases outside the gene matches: 6. Here the CDR3 reads CASSLGLAGAGGELFF. The CDR3 coding sequence is TGTGCCAGTAGTCTGGGACTAGCGGGAGCCGGCGGGGAGCTGTTTTTT.

The V gene is TRBV12-5, the J gene TRBJ1-5; TRBD1 agrees at 9 bases. The CDR3 is 16 residues long. Trimming took 6 bases from V and 8 from J; bases not matched to a gene: 14. Germline V CDR1 and CDR2: LGHNT, FRNRAP. The CDR3 DNA reads as TGTGCTAGTGGCTCAATCTATGGGACAGGGTATGAGCCCCAGCATTTT. Translating it yields CASGSIYGTGYEPQHF.

V is TRBV4-3 and J is TRBJ2-7, with TRBD2 matching 9 bases. CDR3 length: 17 amino acids. V lost 0 bases to trimming and J lost 5 bases; unmatched junction nucleotides: 11. Germline CDR1 is LGHNA and CDR2 is YSLEER. The CDR3, as DNA: TGCGCCAGCAGCCAAGAAGGTAATAGCGGGAGTCTCCACGAGCAGTACTTC. This encodes CASSQEGNSGSLHEQYF.

The V and J genes are TRBV9 and TRBJ2-7, with 10 bases matching TRBD1. This CDR3 contains 17 residues. Germline CDR1 reads SGDLS; CDR2 reads YYNGEE. J gave up 3 bases and V 0 bases, and 9 bases lay outside the gene matches. The CDR3 reads CASSVGPGGTGDYEQYF. The CDR3 DNA sequence: TGTGCCAGCAGCGTAGGGCCTGGTGGGACAGGGGACTACGAGCAGTACTTC.

The CDR3 coding sequence is TGTGCCAGCAGCACTGACGACAGGGGATCCTACGAGCAGTACTTC. Translated, it gives CASSTDDRGSYEQYF. V is TRBV9 and J is TRBJ2-7; TRBD1 agrees at 8 bases. This CDR3 is built from 15 residues. CDR1 and CDR2 from the germline V gene are SGDLS and YYNGEE. V lost 4 bases, J lost 1 base, and 7 bases stayed unmatched.

The chain recombines TRBV5-4 with TRBJ1-5; 8 bases fit TRBD1. The CDR3 sequence is 15 residues long. Looked up from germline, CDR1 is SGHNT and CDR2 is YYREEE (reference sequence). Losses at the gene ends were 4 bases for V and 5 bases for J; bases not matched to a gene: 8. CDR3 sequence reads: CASSSWDRRHQPQHF. For the CDR3, the DNA is TGTGCCAGCAGCAGCTGGGACAGGCGCCATCAGCCCCAGCATTTT.

V gene TRBV19 combines with J gene TRBJ1-2, with D maybe TRBD1 (5 bases). CDR3 length: 16 amino acids. V was clipped by 6 bases and J by 3 bases, with 20 bases between them. Germline V lookup: CDR1 LNHDA, CDR2 SQIVND (reference sequence). CDR3 sequence reads: CASSNPPGLIYYGYTF. CDR3 DNA sequence: TGTGCCAGTAGCAACCCACCGGGACTGATCTACTATGGCTACACCTTC.

The gene calls are TRBV7-9 and TRBJ2-1; no clear D. CDR1 is SEHNR, CDR2 FQNEAQ, per germline (reference sequence). The CDR3 has 11 residues. Trimming stripped 1 base from V and 9 bases from J, with 4 bases between. The CDR3 reads CASSLVGEQFF. DNA of the CDR3: TGTGCCAGCAGCTTAGTCGGTGAGCAGTTCTTC.

The chain couples TRBV7-6 to TRBJ1-4; 7 bases fit TRBD1. J was trimmed by 8 bases and V by 5 bases; bases with no gene match: 8. Germline-derived CDR1 and CDR2 are SGHVS and FNYEAQ. The length of the CDR3 is 14 residues. The CDR3, as DNA: TGTGCCAGCAGCCCCGACAGGGCTGGGGAAAAACTGTTTTTT. This sequence encodes CASSPDRAGEKLFF.

The chain couples TRBV2 to TRBJ2-7; possible D gene TRBD1, 5 bases. In germline, CDR1 is SNHLY, CDR2 FYNNEI. The CDR3 is 16 residues long. Trimming took 2 bases from V and 5 from J, leaving 19 bases between them. The CDR3 region has the DNA TGTGCCAGCAGTGAATGGGCGAGTCAGGGTAGGGACGAGCAGTACTTC. Amino acid sequence: CASSEWASQGRDEQYF.

The gene calls are TRBV2 and TRBJ2-5; 8 bases map to TRBD2. J was trimmed by 5 bases and V by 6 bases; bases with no gene match: 8. Germline V gene sequence: CDR1 SNHLY, CDR2 FYNNEI. The CDR3 totals 14 residues. As DNA, the CDR3 is TGTGCCAGCAGGGCGGGGGGAAGTAAGGAGACCCAGTACTTC. This translates into CASRAGGSKETQYF.

The chain combines TRBV6-6 with TRBJ1-4, with D perhaps TRBD1 (5 bases). Germline values: CDR1 MNHNY, CDR2 SVGAGI (reference sequence). The V gene lost 5 bases and the J gene lost 7 bases, with 14 bases spanning the gap. This CDR3 has 14 amino acids. DNA of the CDR3: TGTGCCAGCAGTCACCCAGGGAAGGGTGAAAAACTGTTTTTT. It is translated as CASSHPGKGEKLFF.

V and J are TRBV4-3 and TRBJ2-2; 9 positions match TRBD2. The CDR3 contains 13 residues. V lost 4 bases, J lost 6 bases, and 0 bases stayed unmatched. Germline V CDR1 and CDR2: LGHNA, YSLEER. The CDR3 nucleotides are TGCGCCAGCAGCCCTAGCGGGGCCGGGGAGCTGTTTTTT. The encoded protein is CASSPSGAGELFF.

This chain connects TRBV5-6 to TRBJ2-1, with 7 positions matching TRBD2. V was pared by 5 bases and J by 5 bases, with 7 bases of the junction left unmatched. The CDR3 runs to 14 residues. Germline V gives CDR1 SGHDT, CDR2 YYEEEE. CDR3 amino acids: CASSRDYSNNEQFF. The CDR3, as DNA: TGTGCCAGCAGTCGGGACTACTCAAACAATGAGCAGTTCTTC.